This entry features one T cell receptor (beta chain) sequence. Only in-frame clones appear in the TCRdb table, and some are missing; sequencing was by immunoSEQ multiplex PCR. The sample includes some 7,000 clones, roughly 76% of them seen just once. These data come from a study of T cells and copy number aberrations in small-cell lung cancer. The V end was cut by 1 base, the J end by 4 bases, with 13 bases between. The CDR3 is 15 amino acids. CDR1 SGHAT and CDR2 FQNNGV come from the germline V gene. The chain is built from TRBV11-2 and TRBJ2-5, with D perhaps assigned TRBD1 or TRBD2 (5 bases each). The sequence derives from a woman in her sixties or seventies with small cell lung cancer. Some clones in this sample may be carry-over from other donors' samples. Sequences were obtained from normal tissue next to the tumor. The CDR3, as DNA: TGTGCCAGCAGCTTAGGTGGCACTGGGGGAGAGACCCAGTACTTC. Protein product: CASSLGGTGGETQYF. Looking up the rest from reference TRBV11-2 and TRBJ2-5 gives the full variable domain: EAGVAQSPRYKIIEKRQSVAFWCNPISGHATLYWYQQILGQGPKLLIQFQNNGVVDDSQLPKDRFSAERLKGVDSTLKIQPAKLEDSAVYLCASSLGGTGGETQYFGPGTRLLVL.